This paragraph reports one T cell receptor (beta chain). This sample is part of a study of blood T cell repertoires in COVID-19. Across the study: Whether acute or convalescent, the COVID-19 samples came from the United States, Italy and Spain. Sources were T cells, B-cell-depleted T cells, or PBMCs; the material itself was cDNA or gDNA.

As handled by the study authors: It was from reference gene primer amplification that nucleated cell counts were estimated. Method: immunoSEQ multiplex PCR; TCRdb's copy keeps in-frame clones and lacks some. Clone size and the V and J calls come from that table; the DNA yielded D and trimming. The sample yields about 74,000 clones, around 88% seen once. CDR1 is SGHNT, CDR2 YYREEE, per germline (reference sequence). V was pared by 1 base and J by 5 bases, with 9 bases between. This CDR3 is 13 amino acids long. The TCR sequence derives from a woman of 80 years or more with acute or convalescent COVID-19. The chain is built from TRBV5-4 and TRBJ1-2, with D maybe TRBD1 (5 bases). The sequenced sample consisted of peripheral blood. The CDR3 sequence is CASSLSGPYGYTF. CDR3 DNA: TGTGCCAGCAGCTTGTCAGGGCCTTATGGCTACACCTTC.